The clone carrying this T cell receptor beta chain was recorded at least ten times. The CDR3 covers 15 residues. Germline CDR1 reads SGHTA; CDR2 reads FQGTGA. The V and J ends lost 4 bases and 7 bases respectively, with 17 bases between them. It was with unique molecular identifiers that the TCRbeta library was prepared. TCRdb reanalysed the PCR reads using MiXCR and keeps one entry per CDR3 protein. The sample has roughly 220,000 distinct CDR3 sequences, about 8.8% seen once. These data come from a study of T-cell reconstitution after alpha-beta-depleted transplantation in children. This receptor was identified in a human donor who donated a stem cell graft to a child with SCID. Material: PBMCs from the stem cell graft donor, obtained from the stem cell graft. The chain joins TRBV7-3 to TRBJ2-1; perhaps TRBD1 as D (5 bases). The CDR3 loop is CASSSSLGRVNEQFF. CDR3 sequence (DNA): TGTGCCAGCAGCTCCTCCTTGGGCAGGGTAAATGAGCAGTTCTTC.